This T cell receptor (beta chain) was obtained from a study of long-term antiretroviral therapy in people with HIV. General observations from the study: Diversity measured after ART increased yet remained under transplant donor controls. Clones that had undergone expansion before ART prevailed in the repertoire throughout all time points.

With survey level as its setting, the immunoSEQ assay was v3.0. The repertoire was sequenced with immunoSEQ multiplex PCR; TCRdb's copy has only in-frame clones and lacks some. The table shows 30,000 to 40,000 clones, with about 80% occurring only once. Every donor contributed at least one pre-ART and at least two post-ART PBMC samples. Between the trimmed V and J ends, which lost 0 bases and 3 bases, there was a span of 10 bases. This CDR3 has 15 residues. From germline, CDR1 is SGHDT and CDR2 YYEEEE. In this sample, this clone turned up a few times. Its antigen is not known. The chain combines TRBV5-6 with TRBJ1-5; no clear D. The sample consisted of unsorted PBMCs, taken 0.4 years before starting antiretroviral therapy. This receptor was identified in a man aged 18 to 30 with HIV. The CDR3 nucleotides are TGTGCCAGCAGCTTGGGACGGCTATCCAATCAGCCCCAGCATTTT. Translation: CASSLGRLSNQPQHF.